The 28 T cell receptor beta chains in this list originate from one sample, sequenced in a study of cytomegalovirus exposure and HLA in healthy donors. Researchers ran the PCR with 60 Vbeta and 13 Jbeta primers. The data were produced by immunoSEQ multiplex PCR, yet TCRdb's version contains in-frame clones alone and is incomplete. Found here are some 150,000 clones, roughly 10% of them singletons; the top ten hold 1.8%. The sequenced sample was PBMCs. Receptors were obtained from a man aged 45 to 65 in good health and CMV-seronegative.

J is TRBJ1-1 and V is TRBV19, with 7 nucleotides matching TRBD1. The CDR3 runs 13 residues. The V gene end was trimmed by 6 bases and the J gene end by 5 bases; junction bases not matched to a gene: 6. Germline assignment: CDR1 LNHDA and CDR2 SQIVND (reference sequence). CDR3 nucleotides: TGTGCCAGTAGAGGGGGACAGTTTACTGAAGCTTTCTTT. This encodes CASRGGQFTEAFF. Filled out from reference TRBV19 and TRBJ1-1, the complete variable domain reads DGGITQSPKYLFRKEGQNVTLSCEQNLNHDAMYWYRQDPGQGLRLIYYSQIVNDFQKGDIAEGYSVSREKKESFPLTVTSAQKNPTAFYLCASRGGQFTEAFFGQGTRLTVV.

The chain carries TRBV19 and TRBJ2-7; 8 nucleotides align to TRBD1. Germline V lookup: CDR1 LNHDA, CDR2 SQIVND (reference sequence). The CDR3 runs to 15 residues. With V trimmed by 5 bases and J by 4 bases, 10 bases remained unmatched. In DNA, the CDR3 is TGTGCCAGTAGTGTGACAGGGGCCCCGGGGTACGAGCAGTACTTC. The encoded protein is CASSVTGAPGYEQYF. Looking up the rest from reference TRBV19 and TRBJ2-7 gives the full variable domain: DGGITQSPKYLFRKEGQNVTLSCEQNLNHDAMYWYRQDPGQGLRLIYYSQIVNDFQKGDIAEGYSVSREKKESFPLTVTSAQKNPTAFYLCASSVTGAPGYEQYFGPGTRLTVT.

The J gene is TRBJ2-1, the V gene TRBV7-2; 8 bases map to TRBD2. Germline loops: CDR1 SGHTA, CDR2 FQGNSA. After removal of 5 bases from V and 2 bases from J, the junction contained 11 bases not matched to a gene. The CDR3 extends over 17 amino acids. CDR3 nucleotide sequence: TGTGCCAGCAGCCTCCTCGGGGGGGCCTCTCCCTACAATGAGCAGTTCTTC. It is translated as CASSLLGGASPYNEQFF.

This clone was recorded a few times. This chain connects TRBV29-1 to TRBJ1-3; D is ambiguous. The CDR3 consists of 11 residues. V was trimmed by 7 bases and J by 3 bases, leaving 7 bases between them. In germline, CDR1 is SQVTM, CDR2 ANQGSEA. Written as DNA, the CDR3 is TGCAGCGCACTTATTGGAAACACCATATATTTT. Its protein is CSALIGNTIYF.

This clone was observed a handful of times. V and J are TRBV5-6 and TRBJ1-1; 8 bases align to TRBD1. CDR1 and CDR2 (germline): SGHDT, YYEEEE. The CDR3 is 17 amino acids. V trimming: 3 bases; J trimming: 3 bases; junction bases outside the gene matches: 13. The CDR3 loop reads CASSWELGQGWDTEAFF. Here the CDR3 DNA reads TGTGCCAGCAGCTGGGAATTAGGACAGGGTTGGGACACTGAAGCTTTCTTT.

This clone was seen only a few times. The CDR3 DNA sequence: TGTGCCAGCAGCCCGGGACTAGCGGGAAACACCGGGGAGCTGTTTTTT. Translation gives CASSPGLAGNTGELFF. V usage is TRBV4-2 and J usage is TRBJ2-2, with 13 nucleotides matching TRBD2. CDR3 length: 16 residues. Trimming at V came to 4 bases and at J to 2 bases, leaving 1 base not matched to a gene. The V gene's germline CDR1 is LGHNA and CDR2 YNFKEQ.

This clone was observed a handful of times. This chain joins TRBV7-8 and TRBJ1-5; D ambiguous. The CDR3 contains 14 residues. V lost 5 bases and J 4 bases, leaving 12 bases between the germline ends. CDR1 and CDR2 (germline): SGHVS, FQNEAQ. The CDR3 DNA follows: TGTGCCAGCAGCAATCGACAACTGAATCAGCCCCAGCATTTT. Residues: CASSNRQLNQPQHF.

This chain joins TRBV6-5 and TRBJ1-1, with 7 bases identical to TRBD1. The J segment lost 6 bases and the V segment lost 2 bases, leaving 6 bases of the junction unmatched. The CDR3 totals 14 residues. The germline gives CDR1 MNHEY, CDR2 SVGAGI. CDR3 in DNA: TGTGCCAGCAGTTACGACAGGGTTCGGTCTGAAGCTTTCTTT. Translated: CASSYDRVRSEAFF.

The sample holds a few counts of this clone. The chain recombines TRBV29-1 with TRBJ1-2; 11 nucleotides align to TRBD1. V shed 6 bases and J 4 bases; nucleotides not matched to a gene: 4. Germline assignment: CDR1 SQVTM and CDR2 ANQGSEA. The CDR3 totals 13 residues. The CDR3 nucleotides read TGCAGCGTGGGACAGGGGGAAGGCTATGGCTACACCTTC. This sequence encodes CSVGQGEGYGYTF.

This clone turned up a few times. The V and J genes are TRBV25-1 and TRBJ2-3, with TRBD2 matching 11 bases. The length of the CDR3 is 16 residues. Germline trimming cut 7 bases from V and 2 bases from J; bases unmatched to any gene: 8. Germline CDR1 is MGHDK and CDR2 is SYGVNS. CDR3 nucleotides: TGTGCCAGCAACCCAGGGACTAGCGGCAACACAGATACGCAGTATTTT. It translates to CASNPGTSGNTDTQYF.

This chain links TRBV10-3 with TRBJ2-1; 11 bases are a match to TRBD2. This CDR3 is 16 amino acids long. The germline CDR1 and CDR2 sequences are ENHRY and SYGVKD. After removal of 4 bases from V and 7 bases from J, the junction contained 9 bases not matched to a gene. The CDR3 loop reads CAISGAIAGGENEQFF. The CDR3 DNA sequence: TGTGCCATCAGTGGTGCCATAGCGGGGGGGGAAAATGAGCAGTTCTTC.

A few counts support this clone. Here the CDR3 reads CASSTGLRGELFF. DNA of the CDR3: TGTGCCAGCAGCACAGGGCTTAGGGGGGAGCTGTTTTTT. The rearrangement uses TRBV11-3 and TRBJ2-2, with a weak D call TRBD1 (6 bases). Trimming left V 5 bases short and J 8 bases short, with 12 bases between. There are 13 residues in the CDR3. Germline CDR1 is SGHNT and CDR2 is YENEEA. Full variable domain (rest looked up from reference TRBV11-3 and TRBJ2-2): EAGVVQSPRYKIIEKKQPVAFWCNPISGHNTLYWYLQNLGQGPELLIRYENEEAVDDSQLPKDRFSAERLKGVDSTLKIQPAELGDSAVYLCASSTGLRGELFFGEGSRLTVL.

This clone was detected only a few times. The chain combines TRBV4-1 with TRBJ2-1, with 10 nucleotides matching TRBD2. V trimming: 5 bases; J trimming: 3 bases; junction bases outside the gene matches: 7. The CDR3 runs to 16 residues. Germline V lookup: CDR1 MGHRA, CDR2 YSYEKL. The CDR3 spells CASSASLAGVYNEQFF. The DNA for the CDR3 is TGCGCCAGCAGCGCATCGCTAGCGGGAGTCTACAATGAGCAGTTCTTC.

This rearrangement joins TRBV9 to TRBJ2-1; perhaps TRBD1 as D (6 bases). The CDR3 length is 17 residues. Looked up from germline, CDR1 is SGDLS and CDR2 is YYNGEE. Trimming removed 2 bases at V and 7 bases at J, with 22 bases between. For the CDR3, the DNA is TGTGCCAGCAGCGTGGGGGCCCAGCCAGGGAGAGCAAATGAGCAGTTCTTC. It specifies CASSVGAQPGRANEQFF.

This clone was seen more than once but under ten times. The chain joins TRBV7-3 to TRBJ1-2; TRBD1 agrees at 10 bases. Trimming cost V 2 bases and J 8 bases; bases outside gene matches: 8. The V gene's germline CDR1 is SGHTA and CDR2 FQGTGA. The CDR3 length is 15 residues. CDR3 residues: CASSLETGGVGGYTF. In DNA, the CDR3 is TGTGCCAGCAGCTTAGAGACAGGGGGCGTCGGCGGCTACACCTTC.

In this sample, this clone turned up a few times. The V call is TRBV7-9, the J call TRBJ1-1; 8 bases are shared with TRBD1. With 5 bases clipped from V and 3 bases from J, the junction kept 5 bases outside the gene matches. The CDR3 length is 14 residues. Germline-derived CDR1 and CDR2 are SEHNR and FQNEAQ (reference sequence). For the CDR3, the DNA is TGTGCCAGCAGCAGCGGACAGGGTCACACTGAAGCTTTCTTT. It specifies CASSSGQGHTEAFF.

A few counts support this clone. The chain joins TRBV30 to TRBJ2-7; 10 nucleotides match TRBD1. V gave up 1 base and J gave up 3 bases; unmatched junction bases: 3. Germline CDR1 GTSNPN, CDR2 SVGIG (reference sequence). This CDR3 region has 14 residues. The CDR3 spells CAWSDGTGVYEQYF. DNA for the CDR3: TGTGCCTGGAGTGACGGGACAGGGGTCTACGAGCAGTACTTC.

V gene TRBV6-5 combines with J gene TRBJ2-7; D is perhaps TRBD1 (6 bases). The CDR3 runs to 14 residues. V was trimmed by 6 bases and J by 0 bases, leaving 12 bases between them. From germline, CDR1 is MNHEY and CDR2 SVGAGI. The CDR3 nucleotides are TGTGCCAGCAGCCCGGGACACAACTCCTACGAGCAGTACTTC. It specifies CASSPGHNSYEQYF.

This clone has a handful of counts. CDR3 coding DNA: TGTGCCAGCAGTTACTCGCCAGGGGGCTCCTACGAGCAGTACTTC. Encoded protein: CASSYSPGGSYEQYF. V gene TRBV6-5 combines with J gene TRBJ2-7; 7 bases align to TRBD1. Per germline, CDR1 MNHEY and CDR2 SVGAGI. Unmatched junction bases numbered 2, after V lost 0 bases and J lost 0 bases. CDR3 length: 15 amino acids.

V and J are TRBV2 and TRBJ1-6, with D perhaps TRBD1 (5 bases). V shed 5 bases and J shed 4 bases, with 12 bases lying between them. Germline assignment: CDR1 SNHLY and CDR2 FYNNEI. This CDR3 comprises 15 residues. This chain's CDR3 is CASSPGQGYNSPLHF. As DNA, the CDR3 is TGTGCCAGCAGTCCCGGCCAGGGTTATAATTCACCCCTCCACTTT.

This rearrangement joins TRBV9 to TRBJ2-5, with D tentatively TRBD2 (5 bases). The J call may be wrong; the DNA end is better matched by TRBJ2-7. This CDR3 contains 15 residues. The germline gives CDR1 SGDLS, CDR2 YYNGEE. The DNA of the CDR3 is TGTGCCAGCAGCGTAGGTCCCGACGGGGACTACGAGCAGTACTTC. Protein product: CASSVGPDGDYEQYF.

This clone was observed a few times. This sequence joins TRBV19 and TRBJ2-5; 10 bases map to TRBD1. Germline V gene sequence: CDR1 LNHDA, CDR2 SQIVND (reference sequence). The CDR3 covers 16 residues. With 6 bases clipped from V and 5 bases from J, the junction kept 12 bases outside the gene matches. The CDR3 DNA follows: TGTGCCAGTAGCCGTCTGGGACAGGGGTCGGGGGAGACCCAGTACTTC. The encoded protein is CASSRLGQGSGETQYF. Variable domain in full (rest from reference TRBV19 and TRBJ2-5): DGGITQSPKYLFRKEGQNVTLSCEQNLNHDAMYWYRQDPGQGLRLIYYSQIVNDFQKGDIAEGYSVSREKKESFPLTVTSAQKNPTAFYLCASSRLGQGSGETQYFGPGTRLLVL.

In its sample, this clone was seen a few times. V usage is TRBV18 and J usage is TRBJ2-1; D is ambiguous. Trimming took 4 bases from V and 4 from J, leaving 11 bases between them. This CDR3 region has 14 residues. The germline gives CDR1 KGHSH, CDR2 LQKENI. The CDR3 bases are TGTGCCAGCTCACGAGTTAACCCATACAATGAGCAGTTCTTC. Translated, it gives CASSRVNPYNEQFF.

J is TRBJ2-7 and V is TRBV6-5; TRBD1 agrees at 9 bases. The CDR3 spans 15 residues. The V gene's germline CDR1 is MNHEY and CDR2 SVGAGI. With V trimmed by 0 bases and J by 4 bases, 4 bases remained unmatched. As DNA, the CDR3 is TGTGCCAGCAGTTACTCGGGACAGGGAGGGTACGAGCAGTACTTC. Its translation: CASSYSGQGGYEQYF.

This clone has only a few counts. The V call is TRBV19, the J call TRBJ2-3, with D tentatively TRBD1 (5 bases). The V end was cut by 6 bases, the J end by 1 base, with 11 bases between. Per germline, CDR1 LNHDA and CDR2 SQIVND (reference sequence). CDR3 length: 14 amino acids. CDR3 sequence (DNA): TGTGCCAGTAGCCAGGGTCTCGGCACAGATACGCAGTATTTT. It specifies CASSQGLGTDTQYF.

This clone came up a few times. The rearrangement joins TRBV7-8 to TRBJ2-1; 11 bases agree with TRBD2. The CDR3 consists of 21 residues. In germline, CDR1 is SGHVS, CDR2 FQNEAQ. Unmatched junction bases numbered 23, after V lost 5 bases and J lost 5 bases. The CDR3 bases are TGTGCCAGCAGCCCAAATATTCTAGCGGGAGGCCGGCTACCACCAAACAATGAGCAGTTCTTC. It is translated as CASSPNILAGGRLPPNNEQFF.

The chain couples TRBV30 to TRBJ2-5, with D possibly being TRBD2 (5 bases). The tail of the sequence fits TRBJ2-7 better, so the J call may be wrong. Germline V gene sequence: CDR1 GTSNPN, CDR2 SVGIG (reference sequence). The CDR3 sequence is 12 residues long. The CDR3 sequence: CAWSAGTYEQYF. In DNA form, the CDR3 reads TGTGCCTGGAGTGCGGGAACCTACGAGCAGTACTTC.

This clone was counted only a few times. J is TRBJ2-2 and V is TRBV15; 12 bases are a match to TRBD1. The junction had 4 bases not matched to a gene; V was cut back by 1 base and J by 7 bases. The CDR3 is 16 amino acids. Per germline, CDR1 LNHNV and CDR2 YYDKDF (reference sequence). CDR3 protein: CATSRGDRGRVGELFF. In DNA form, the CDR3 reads TGTGCCACCAGCAGAGGGGACAGGGGGCGCGTCGGGGAGCTGTTTTTT.